This T cell receptor beta chain was recovered during a study of CD8+ T cells in alopecia areata. At the level of the study: Percent of scalp involved defined treated patients' severity scores.

As to treatment: oral pan-JAK inhibitor, 5-10 mg twice daily. After isolation, RNA underwent reverse transcription to generate cDNA as the sequencing template. Generated by immunoSEQ multiplex PCR, the TCRdb table keeps only in-frame clones and is missing some. This sample yields fewer than 250,000 clones, of which about three fifths are seen a single time; 4% to 5% belongs to the top ten. Germline values: CDR1 SGHRS, CDR2 YFSETQ. V dropped 1 base and J dropped 10; count of bases not matched to a gene: 13. The CDR3 totals 17 residues. The sample here was CD4+ T cells sorted from blood, taken at week 4, from a patient treated with tofacitinib. This chain joins TRBV5-1 and TRBJ1-6, with 8 nucleotides matching TRBD1. This clonotype was obtained from a human donor with alopecia areata. The CDR3 nucleotides read TGCGCCAGCAGCTTGAGGCCCACAGGACAGGGAGAGTCACCCCTCCACTTT. Amino acids: CASSLRPTGQGESPLHF.